This paragraph reports one T cell receptor beta chain. Its antigen remains unknown. The DNA ends 3 residues before the CDR3 does, and the rest of the CDR3 is filled in from the germline J gene. The data derive from a study of Tregs in tolerant kidney transplant recipients. Broader study findings: For some patients, primers changed over time, blocking nucleotide-level comparison.

Between the trimmed V and J ends, which lost 5 bases and 3 bases, there was a span of 8 bases. This CDR3 contains 12 residues. Per the germline V gene, CDR1 is SGHAT and CDR2 is FQNNGV. Mixed chimerism was transient after nonmyeloablative marrow transplants from related graft donors. The repertoire was sequenced with immunoSEQ multiplex PCR; TCRdb's copy has only in-frame clones and lacks some. There are some 22,000 clones in the sample, with approximately 4.1% held by the top ten. The specimen comprised CD4+ T cells from blood (PBMCs), sampled 6 months after the transplant. This clonotype was obtained from a human patient who received a combined kidney and bone marrow transplant. Some T cells may be supplied by the graft donor. The gene calls are TRBV11-2 and TRBJ2-7, with D unresolved. The CDR3 DNA, read in part, is TGTGCCAGCAGCGGAGACAACTACGAG. As protein: CASSGDNYE. The whole CDR3 is CASSGDNYEQYF.